This TCR beta chain was recovered during a study of blood T cells in healthy people across ages. There are 16 residues in the CDR3. The germline V gene encodes CDR1 KGHSH and CDR2 LQKENI. With respect to this clonotype: Possible read error: a much larger clone is one base away.

A second PCR, run for about 6 to 12 cycles, used a sample-barcoded 5' primer plus a J-beta primer mix. Samples each returned at least 2.5 million CDR3-containing paired-end reads. TCRdb analysed the 5' RACE reads with MiXCR anew, one entry per CDR3 protein. The sample lists fewer than 900,000 distinct CDR3 sequences, roughly 47% occurring once. This sequence originates from a woman aged 55-69 years in good health. Material: blood. V and J are TRBV18 and TRBJ2-1; 8 positions agree with TRBD2. The DNA matches TRBJ2-7 better at its end, which makes the J call doubtful. CDR3 DNA: TGTGCCAGCTTACTGAGCGGGGGTAGCTCCTACAATGAGCAGTACTTC. Residues: CASLLSGGSSYNEQYF.